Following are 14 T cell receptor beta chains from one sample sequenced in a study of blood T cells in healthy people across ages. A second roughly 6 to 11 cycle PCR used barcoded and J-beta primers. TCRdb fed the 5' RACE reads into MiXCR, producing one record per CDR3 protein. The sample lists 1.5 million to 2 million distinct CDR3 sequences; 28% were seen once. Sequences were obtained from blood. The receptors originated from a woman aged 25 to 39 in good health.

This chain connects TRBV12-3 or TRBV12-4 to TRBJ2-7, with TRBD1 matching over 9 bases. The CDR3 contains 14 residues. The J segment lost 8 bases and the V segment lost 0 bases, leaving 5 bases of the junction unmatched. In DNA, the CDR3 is TGTGCCAGCAGTTTAGCCGACAGGGGGAGGAAGCAGTACTTC. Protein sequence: CASSLADRGRKQYF.

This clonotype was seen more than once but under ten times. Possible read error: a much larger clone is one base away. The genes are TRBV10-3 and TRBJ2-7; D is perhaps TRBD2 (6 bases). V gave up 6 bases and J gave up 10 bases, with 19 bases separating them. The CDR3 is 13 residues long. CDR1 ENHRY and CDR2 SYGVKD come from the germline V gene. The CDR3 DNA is TGTGCCATCAGAGGGACTGAGCAAGAGCCCCAGTACTTC. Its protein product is CAIRGTEQEPQYF.

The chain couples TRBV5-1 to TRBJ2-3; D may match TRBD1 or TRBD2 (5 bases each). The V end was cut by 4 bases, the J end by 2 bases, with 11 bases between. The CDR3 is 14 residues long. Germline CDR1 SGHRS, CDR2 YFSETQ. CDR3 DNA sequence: TGCGCCAGCAGCACAGGACGGGACACAGATACGCAGTATTTT. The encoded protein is CASSTGRDTDTQYF.

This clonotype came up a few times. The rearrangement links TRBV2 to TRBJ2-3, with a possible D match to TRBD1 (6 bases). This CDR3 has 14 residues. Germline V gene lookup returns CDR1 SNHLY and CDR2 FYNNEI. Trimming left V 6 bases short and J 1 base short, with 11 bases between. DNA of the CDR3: TGTGCCAGCAGATGGGGGCCCGGCACAGATACGCAGTATTTT. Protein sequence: CASRWGPGTDTQYF.

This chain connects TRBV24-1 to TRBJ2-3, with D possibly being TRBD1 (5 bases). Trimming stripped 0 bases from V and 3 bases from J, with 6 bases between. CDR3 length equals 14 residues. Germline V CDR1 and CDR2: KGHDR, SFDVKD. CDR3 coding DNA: TGTGCCACCAGTGATTTGACAGGAACAGATACGCAGTATTTT. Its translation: CATSDLTGTDTQYF.

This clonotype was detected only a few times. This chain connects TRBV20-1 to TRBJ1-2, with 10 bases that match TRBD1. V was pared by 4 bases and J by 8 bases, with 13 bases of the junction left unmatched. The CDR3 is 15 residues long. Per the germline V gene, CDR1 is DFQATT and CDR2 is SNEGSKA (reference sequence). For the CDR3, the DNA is TGCAGTGCTATGGCCGAAGACAGGGGGCCTGGGGGCTACACCTTC. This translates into CSAMAEDRGPGGYTF.

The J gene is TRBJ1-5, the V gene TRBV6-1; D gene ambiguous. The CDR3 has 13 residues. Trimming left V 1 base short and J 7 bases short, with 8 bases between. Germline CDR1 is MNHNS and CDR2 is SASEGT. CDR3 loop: CASSEVMSQPQHF. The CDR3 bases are TGTGCCAGCAGTGAAGTTATGAGCCAGCCCCAGCATTTT.

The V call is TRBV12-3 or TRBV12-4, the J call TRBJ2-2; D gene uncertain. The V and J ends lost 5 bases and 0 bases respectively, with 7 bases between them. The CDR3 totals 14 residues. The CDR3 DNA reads TGTGCCAGCAGTATCCAGGCGAACACCGGGGAGCTGTTTTTT. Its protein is CASSIQANTGELFF.

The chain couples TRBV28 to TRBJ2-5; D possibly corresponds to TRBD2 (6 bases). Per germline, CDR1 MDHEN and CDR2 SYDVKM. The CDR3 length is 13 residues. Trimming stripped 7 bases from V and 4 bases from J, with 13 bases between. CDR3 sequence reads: CASTFGGRETQYF. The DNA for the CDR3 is TGTGCCAGCACCTTCGGGGGTCGAGAGACCCAGTACTTC.

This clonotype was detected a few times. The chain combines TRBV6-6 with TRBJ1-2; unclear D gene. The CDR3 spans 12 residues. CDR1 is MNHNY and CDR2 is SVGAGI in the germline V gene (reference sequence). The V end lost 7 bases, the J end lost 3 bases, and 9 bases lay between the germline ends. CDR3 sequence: CASTQLDYGYTF. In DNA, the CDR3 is TGTGCCAGCACCCAGCTGGACTATGGCTACACCTTC.

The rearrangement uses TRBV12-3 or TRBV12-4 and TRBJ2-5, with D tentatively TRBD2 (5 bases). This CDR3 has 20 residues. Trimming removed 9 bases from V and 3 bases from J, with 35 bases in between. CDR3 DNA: TGTGCCAGTTCGAGCGGCCGCTTCTTAAGAACGTCGTTCGGGAAAGAGACCCAGTACTTC. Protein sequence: CASSSGRFLRTSFGKETQYF.

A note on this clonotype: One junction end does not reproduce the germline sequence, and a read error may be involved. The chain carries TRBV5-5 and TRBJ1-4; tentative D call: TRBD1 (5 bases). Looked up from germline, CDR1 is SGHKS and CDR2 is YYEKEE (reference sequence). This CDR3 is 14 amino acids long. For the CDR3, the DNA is TGTGTCAGCAGCCGGGTACAGGAAAATGAAAAACTGTTTTTT. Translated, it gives CVSSRVQENEKLFF. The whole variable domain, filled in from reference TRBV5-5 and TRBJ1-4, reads DAGVTQSPTHLIKTRGQQVTLRCSPISGHKSVSWYQQVLGQGPQFIFQYYEKEERGRGNFPDRFSARQFPNYSSELNVNALLLGDSALYLCVSSRVQENEKLFFGSGTQLSVL.

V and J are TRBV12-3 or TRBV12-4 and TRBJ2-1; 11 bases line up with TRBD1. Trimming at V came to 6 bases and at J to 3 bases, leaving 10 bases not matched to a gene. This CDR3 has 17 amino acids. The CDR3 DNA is TGTGCCAGCAGGCTCTCGGGACAGGGGGTGTTCTACAATGAGCAGTTCTTC. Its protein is CASRLSGQGVFYNEQFF.

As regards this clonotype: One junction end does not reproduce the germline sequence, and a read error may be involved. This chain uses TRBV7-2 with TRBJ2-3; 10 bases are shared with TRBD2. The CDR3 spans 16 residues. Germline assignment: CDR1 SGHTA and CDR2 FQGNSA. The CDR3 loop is CASSLRSDSGGITRYF. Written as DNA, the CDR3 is TGTGCCAGCAGCTTAAGGAGTGATAGCGGGGGGATTACGCGGTATTTT.